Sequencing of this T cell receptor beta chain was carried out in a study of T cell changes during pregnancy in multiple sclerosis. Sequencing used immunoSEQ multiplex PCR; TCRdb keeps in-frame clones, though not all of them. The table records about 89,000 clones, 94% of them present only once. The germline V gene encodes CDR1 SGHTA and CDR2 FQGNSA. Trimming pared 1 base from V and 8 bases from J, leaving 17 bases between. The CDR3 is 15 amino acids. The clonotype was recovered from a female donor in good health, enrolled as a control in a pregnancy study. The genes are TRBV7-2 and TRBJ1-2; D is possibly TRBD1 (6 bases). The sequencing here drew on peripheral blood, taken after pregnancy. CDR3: CASSLELVPRGGYTF. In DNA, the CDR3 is TGTGCCAGCAGCTTAGAGCTTGTTCCTAGGGGGGGCTACACCTTC.